This is a list of T cell receptor beta chains from one sample in a study of cytomegalovirus exposure and HLA in healthy donors. The data were produced by immunoSEQ multiplex PCR, yet TCRdb's version contains in-frame clones alone and is incomplete. This table holds 120,000 or so clones, about three quarters found once. Sequencing was done on a sample of PBMCs. The receptors were sampled from a human donor in good health. The conserved cysteine and the conserved F or W are not part of the CDR3 here. Rows give clone size only sometimes, using once, few, many, or a class for an expanded clone.

V: TRBV4-1; size: NA; CDR3: ASSQEQGHSPLH
V: TRBV7-9; size: NA; CDR3: SSSSEETQY
V: TRBV7-9; size: NA; CDR3: ASSLSRGLRVEQY
V: TRBV5-1; size: NA; CDR3: ASSLALGTGVSYEQY
V: TRBV9; size: NA; CDR3: ASSDWNTGELF
V: TRBV5-6; size: NA; CDR3: ASSLQETQY
V: TRBV18; size: few; CDR3: ASSPTGTSGYNEQF
V: TRBV18; size: NA; CDR3: ASSLNNQPQH
V: TRBV6-1; size: NA; CDR3: ASSDIQGLMTPTYT
V: TRBV6-5; size: NA; CDR3: ASSYRAAAGYT
V: TRBV6-5; size: NA; CDR3: ASSQGGANEKLF
V: TRBV2; size: NA; CDR3: ASSESGNQPQH
V: TRBV11-2; size: NA; CDR3: ASTQTSGGAVGELF
V: TRBV5-1; size: NA; CDR3: ASSIGTGGDGQPQH
V: TRBV11-2; size: NA; CDR3: ASSTYRGLRTYEQY
V: TRBV7-9; size: once; CDR3: ASSLWTSGTSSTDTQY
V: TRBV28; size: once; CDR3: ASSLNRGETQY
V: TRBV7-9; size: NA; CDR3: ASNPPDRAKNIQY
V: TRBV19; size: NA; CDR3: ASRSSGSVMNTEAF
V: TRBV7-2; size: NA; CDR3: ASSFEGGKHTDTQY
V: TRBV6-1; size: few; CDR3: ASSGRVHSEQY
V: TRBV4-1; size: few; CDR3: ASSQVDRGRTGELF
V: TRBV2; size: few; CDR3: ASSEAGAGANVLT
V: TRBV7-9; size: NA; CDR3: ASSFSSDGYT
V: TRBV28; size: NA; CDR3: ASSLLGPGNQPQH
V: TRBV10-2; size: NA; CDR3: ASRWTSGNVDTQY
V: TRBV7-9; size: NA; CDR3: ASSRDGASNYGYT
V: TRBV4-1; size: NA; CDR3: ASSQPGQGSGYT
V: TRBV7-8; size: NA; CDR3: ASSLDRNTEAF
V: TRBV2; size: NA; CDR3: ASSEWGHRGYT
V: TRBV28; size: NA; CDR3: ASSLEMSSYEQY
V: TRBV5-1; size: once; CDR3: ASHPLAGTGELF
V: TRBV28; size: few; CDR3: ASSLGGGSDYGYT
V: TRBV29-1; size: once; CDR3: SVRGDTETF
V: TRBV6-6; size: NA; CDR3: ASSHARGSGDGYT
V: TRBV4-1; size: NA; CDR3: ASSQQRGLVGYT
V: TRBV9; size: once; CDR3: ASSPHGGDDEQY
V: TRBV5-1; size: NA; CDR3: ASSLSAGGPYEQY
V: TRBV18; size: few; CDR3: ASSPGHDQPQH
V: TRBV9; size: NA; CDR3: ASSVSGGYGYT
V: TRBV6-7; size: NA; CDR3: ASSYSSGGGSIGGIAKNIQY
V: TRBV19; size: NA; CDR3: ATYLRWGQKNTEAF
V: TRBV7-9; size: NA; CDR3: SSSLSREQY
V: TRBV6-1; size: once; CDR3: AVTEYNEQF
V: TRBV6-5; size: few; CDR3: ASSLGGTNEKLF
V: TRBV6-1; size: NA; CDR3: ASRRELSSYEQY
V: TRBV5-6; size: NA; CDR3: ASSLAYSNEQF
V: TRBV27; size: NA; CDR3: ASSKGALGEQY
V: TRBV28; size: once; CDR3: ASTDLNSNQPQH
V: TRBV7-6; size: NA; CDR3: ASSLIAGGPSGANVLT
V: TRBV18; size: NA; CDR3: ASSPTYRADEQF
V: TRBV5-4; size: NA; CDR3: ASSLGSGQVNTEAF